The 22 T cell receptor beta chains presented below share a single source sample, sequenced in a study of pediatric ulcerative colitis. During colonoscopy, one to two rectal pinch biopsies were collected. The repertoire was sequenced with immunoSEQ multiplex PCR; TCRdb's copy has only in-frame clones and lacks some. The profile covers 17,000 or so clones, with less than 80% appearing a single time and approximately 3.6% taken by the ten largest. Sequencing used gut tissue. The receptor source for this set is a girl aged 10-17 years with moderate ulcerative colitis.

CDR3 region: CASSGTDNTEAFF. CDR3 in DNA: TGTGCCAGCAGTGGGACTGATAACACTGAAGCTTTCTTT. J is TRBJ1-1 and V is TRBV5-4, with TRBD1 as a possible D gene (5 bases). Germline V lookup: CDR1 SGHNT, CDR2 YYREEE (reference sequence). This CDR3 is built from 13 residues. V lost 5 bases and J lost 2, with 10 bases in between.

V and J are TRBV29-1 and TRBJ1-1, with 11 bases that match TRBD1. Germline loops: CDR1 SQVTM, CDR2 ANQGSEA. With V trimmed by 5 bases and J by 6 bases, 14 bases remained unmatched. CDR3 size: 16 residues. DNA of the CDR3: TGCAGCGTTTACGGACAGGGGGCGGCTTCGTTCGCTGAAGCTTTCTTT. Translating it yields CSVYGQGAASFAEAFF. Full variable domain (outside the CDR3, taken from reference TRBV29-1 and TRBJ1-1): SAVISQKPSRDICQRGTSLTIQCQVDSQVTMMFWYRQQPGQSLTLIATANQGSEATYESGFVIDKFPISRPNLTFSTLTVSNMSPEDSSIYLCSVYGQGAASFAEAFFGQGTRLTVV.

The V and J genes are TRBV5-6 and TRBJ1-2, with a weak D call TRBD1 (5 bases). The CDR3 is 17 amino acids. CDR1 is SGHDT, CDR2 YYEEEE, per germline. The V end was cut by 4 bases, the J end by 3 bases, with 22 bases between. The CDR3: CASSRLRLTIRDYGYTF. The CDR3 region has the DNA TGTGCCAGCAGCCGACTACGATTGACCATCAGGGACTATGGCTACACCTTC.

The genes are TRBV15 and TRBJ2-1; 14 bases are shared with TRBD2. The V segment lost 3 bases and the J segment 0 bases; nucleotides outside the gene matches: 7. The CDR3 is made up of 19 amino acids. Germline CDR1 is LNHNV and CDR2 is YYDKDF (reference sequence). The chain's CDR3 is CATSRTSGRAVRSYNEQFF. The CDR3 nucleotides are TGTGCCACCAGCAGGACTAGCGGGAGGGCCGTGCGCTCCTACAATGAGCAGTTCTTC.

The chain has TRBV19 and TRBJ1-6; TRBD1 is a possible D gene (6 bases). The ends were cut back, 7 bases at V and 7 bases at J, with 23 bases in the middle. This CDR3 spans 17 amino acids. Germline-derived CDR1 and CDR2 are LNHDA and SQIVND (reference sequence). As DNA, the CDR3 is TGTGCCAGTACCCTCGGGGGGCCGACGATTCGGAATTCACCCCTCCACTTT. As protein: CASTLGGPTIRNSPLHF. Variable domain in full (rest from reference TRBV19 and TRBJ1-6): DGGITQSPKYLFRKEGQNVTLSCEQNLNHDAMYWYRQDPGQGLRLIYYSQIVNDFQKGDIAEGYSVSREKKESFPLTVTSAQKNPTAFYLCASTLGGPTIRNSPLHFGNGTRLTVT.

The table lists this clone with a few counts. The rearrangement uses TRBV7-9 and TRBJ2-2; no clear D gene. The CDR3 consists of 14 residues. Germline V lookup: CDR1 SEHNR, CDR2 FQNEAQ (reference sequence). Trimming took off 7 bases at V and 6 bases at J, with 15 bases between the two ends. CDR3 bases: TGTGCCAGCACCAGGCAATCAACCCCCGGGGAGCTGTTTTTT. Amino acids: CASTRQSTPGELFF.

The CDR3 spells CASSSHSGPETQYF. The CDR3 DNA is TGTGCCAGCAGCTCCCACAGTGGCCCGGAGACCCAGTACTTC. This chain joins TRBV7-9 and TRBJ2-5; the D is unclear. Trimming pared 4 bases from V and 5 bases from J, leaving 14 bases between. The length of the CDR3 is 14 residues. Germline CDR1 and CDR2: SEHNR and FQNEAQ (reference sequence).

V is TRBV19 and J is TRBJ2-7; 11 nucleotides agree with TRBD2. There are 18 residues in the CDR3. Trimming cost V 3 bases and J 2 bases; bases outside gene matches: 12. CDR1 LNHDA and CDR2 SQIVND come from the germline V gene (reference sequence). CDR3: CASSMRGLAGGVAYEQYF. CDR3 in DNA: TGTGCCAGTAGTATGAGGGGGCTAGCGGGAGGCGTCGCCTACGAGCAGTACTTC.

The CDR3, as DNA: TGCGCCAGCAGCTTGGTTGGACAGGGACGTGGGAGCAATCAGCCCCAGCATTTT. This codes for CASSLVGQGRGSNQPQHF. V and J are TRBV5-1 and TRBJ1-5, with TRBD1 matching over 8 bases. This CDR3 has 18 residues. CDR1 and CDR2 (germline): SGHRS, YFSETQ. V shed 0 bases, J shed 1 base, and the junction held 9 bases outside the gene matches.

V and J are TRBV9 and TRBJ2-3, with a possible D match to TRBD2 (5 bases). The CDR3 loop spans 14 amino acids. The germline V and J ends were trimmed by 0 bases and 5 bases, with 10 bases remaining between them. Looked up from germline, CDR1 is SGDLS and CDR2 is YYNGEE. CDR3 nucleotides: TGTGCCAGCAGCGTAGGGTTAGGGAGAGATACGCAGTATTTT. It yields the protein CASSVGLGRDTQYF.

The chain joins TRBV9 to TRBJ2-2, with 12 bases lining up with TRBD2. There are 16 residues in the CDR3. Germline lookup yields CDR1 SGDLS and CDR2 YYNGEE. Germline trimming cut 3 bases from V and 6 bases from J; bases unmatched to any gene: 6. CDR3 nucleotides: TGTGCCAGCAGCGCCAGGACTAGCGGGAAGTCCGGGGAGCTGTTTTTT. Protein product: CASSARTSGKSGELFF.

This chain joins TRBV6-1 and TRBJ2-3; D assignment may be TRBD1 or TRBD2 (7 bases each). Trimming shortened V by 2 bases and J by 0 bases, and 12 bases separated the two germline ends. In germline, CDR1 is MNHNS, CDR2 SASEGT. The CDR3 totals 16 residues. In nucleotides, the CDR3 is TGTGCCAGCAGTGAAAGGGAGGGGGCTAGCACAGATACGCAGTATTTT. Residues: CASSEREGASTDTQYF.

The CDR3 reads CASTPSRNYNEQFF. The CDR3 bases are TGCGCCAGCACCCCTAGCCGAAACTACAATGAGCAGTTCTTC. The V and J genes are TRBV5-1 and TRBJ2-1; tentatively, D is TRBD2 (5 bases). The germline gives CDR1 SGHRS, CDR2 YFSETQ. The CDR3 is 14 amino acids. V shed 6 bases and J shed 3 bases, with 13 bases lying between them.

The chain employs TRBV9 and TRBJ1-6, with TRBD1 as a possible D gene (5 bases). The CDR3 sequence is 17 residues long. Trimming removed 4 bases at V and 0 bases at J, with 14 bases between. The V gene's germline CDR1 is SGDLS and CDR2 YYNGEE. The DNA for the CDR3 is TGTGCCAGCAGCCAGAAGGTAGGGGTCTCCTATAATTCACCCCTCCACTTT. The encoded protein is CASSQKVGVSYNSPLHF.

V usage is TRBV9 and J usage is TRBJ2-3; D not certain. The CDR3 contains 13 residues. Trimming pared 3 bases from V and 5 bases from J, leaving 10 bases between. In germline, CDR1 is SGDLS, CDR2 YYNGEE. As DNA, the CDR3 is TGTGCCAGCAGCGCAAGACCTGTAGATACGCAGTATTTT. Amino acid sequence: CASSARPVDTQYF.

The chain joins TRBV18 to TRBJ2-1; 9 nucleotides align to TRBD2. Losses at the gene ends were 1 base for V and 7 bases for J; bases not matched to a gene: 8. Germline V gene lookup returns CDR1 KGHSH and CDR2 LQKENI. This CDR3 is built from 16 residues. CDR3 sequence reads: CASSPRSERGVNEQFF. The CDR3 nucleotides are TGTGCCAGCTCACCACGGAGCGAGCGGGGGGTAAATGAGCAGTTCTTC.

This clone was detected a few times. The CDR3 coding sequence is TGTGCCAGCTCACCATCGGACACCAGAGGTGCTTTCTTT. It codes for CASSPSDTRGAFF. V and J are TRBV18 and TRBJ1-1; D possibly corresponds to TRBD1 (5 bases). Deletions cut 2 bases from V and 11 bases from J, with 15 bases between. The CDR3 is 13 residues long. CDR1 and CDR2 (germline): KGHSH, LQKENI.

The chain links TRBV4-1 to TRBJ2-7, with 7 positions matching TRBD2. Germline CDR1 reads MGHRA; CDR2 reads YSYEKL. Trimming took 0 bases from V and 4 from J; bases not matched to a gene: 9. The CDR3 runs 16 residues. CDR3 nucleotide sequence: TGCGCCAGCAGCCAAGATAGTTTGGCGGGAGCTTACGAGCAGTACTTC. This sequence encodes CASSQDSLAGAYEQYF.

This clone was counted only a few times. The genes are TRBV11-2 and TRBJ2-5; no reliable D call. Trimming cost V 0 bases and J 7 bases, with 9 bases left between them. The CDR3 covers 13 residues. Germline loops: CDR1 SGHAT, CDR2 FQNNGV. CDR3 sequence: CASSLDGEGTQYF. The CDR3 DNA reads TGTGCCAGCAGCTTAGACGGCGAAGGGACCCAGTACTTC.

The gene calls are TRBV10-3 and TRBJ2-7, with D possibly TRBD1 on 6 matching bases. V lost 6 bases to trimming and J lost 1 base, with 16 bases between them. This CDR3 comprises 15 residues. The V gene's germline CDR1 is ENHRY and CDR2 SYGVKD. Here the CDR3 DNA reads TGTGCCATCAGGGCCGGACAGTTGGGGTCCTACGAGCAGTACTTC. It codes for CAIRAGQLGSYEQYF.

The sample holds a few counts of this clone. This chain links TRBV10-3 with TRBJ1-1, with D perhaps matching TRBD1 (5 bases). This CDR3 contains 13 residues. CDR1 is ENHRY, CDR2 SYGVKD, per germline. The V gene lost 6 bases and the J gene lost 0 bases, with 8 bases spanning the gap. CDR3 in amino acids: CAISGTVNTEAFF. For the CDR3, the DNA is TGTGCCATCAGCGGGACGGTGAACACTGAAGCTTTCTTT.

The chain is built from TRBV7-2 and TRBJ2-1; D is uncertain. CDR3 length equals 14 residues. V lost 3 bases, J lost 7 bases, and 13 bases lay in between. Germline CDR1 SGHTA, CDR2 FQGNSA. The CDR3 region is CASSFYRDGNEQFF. CDR3 sequence (DNA): TGTGCCAGCAGCTTCTACCGAGATGGGAATGAGCAGTTCTTC.